These 18 T cell receptor beta chains were all obtained from the same sample, sequenced in a study of blood T cell repertoires in COVID-19. TCRdb keeps only in-frame clones here, not all; method: immunoSEQ multiplex PCR. The table records 400,000 to 550,000 clones, roughly 89% of them present only once. Sequenced input: peripheral blood. The source is a woman aged 30 to 39 with acute or convalescent COVID-19.

This sequence joins TRBV2 and TRBJ2-3; TRBD1 matches at 9 bases. This CDR3 has 15 amino acids. The germline CDR1 and CDR2 sequences are SNHLY and FYNNEI. J was trimmed by 6 bases and V by 7 bases; bases with no gene match: 11. This chain's CDR3 is CASIYRDRASDTQYF. The CDR3 coding sequence is TGTGCCAGCATTTATCGGGACAGGGCATCGGATACGCAGTATTTT.

This clone was seen a handful of times. The rearrangement uses TRBV7-6 and TRBJ1-5, with no clear D. CDR1 is SGHVS and CDR2 is FNYEAQ in the germline V gene. The CDR3 contains 13 residues. Trimming removed 1 base at V and 4 bases at J, with 5 bases between. CDR3 region: CASSLEQNQPQHF. CDR3 nucleotide sequence: TGTGCCAGCAGCTTAGAACAAAATCAGCCCCAGCATTTT.

J is TRBJ2-5 and V is TRBV5-1, with D unresolved. V was trimmed by 1 base and J by 5 bases, leaving 6 bases between them. CDR1 SGHRS and CDR2 YFSETQ come from the germline V gene. The CDR3 is 12 amino acids. The CDR3 DNA follows: TGCGCCAGCAGCTTGTCGAGGGAGACCCAGTACTTC. This gives the protein CASSLSRETQYF. Looking up the rest from reference TRBV5-1 and TRBJ2-5 gives the full variable domain: KAGVTQTPRYLIKTRGQQVTLSCSPISGHRSVSWYQQTPGQGLQFLFEYFSETQRNKGNFPGRFSGRQFSNSRSEMNVSTLELGDSALYLCASSLSRETQYFGPGTRLLVL.

CDR3 sequence reads: CASSREADYEQYF. CDR3 DNA sequence: TGTGCCAGCTCACGAGAGGCAGACTACGAGCAGTACTTC. The chain recombines TRBV18 with TRBJ2-7, with D unresolved. CDR1 is KGHSH and CDR2 is LQKENI in the germline V gene. Trimming removed 4 bases at V and 3 bases at J, with 10 bases between. The CDR3 covers 13 residues.

The chain recombines TRBV12-3 or TRBV12-4 with TRBJ1-1, with 7 bases aligning to TRBD1. V trimming: 6 bases; J trimming: 3 bases; junction bases outside the gene matches: 4. The CDR3 covers 13 residues. CDR3 amino acids: CASSPTGDTEAFF. The CDR3, as DNA: TGTGCCAGCAGCCCAACAGGGGACACTGAAGCTTTCTTT.

The rearrangement joins TRBV9 to TRBJ2-5; 7 bases are a match to TRBD2. The CDR3 is 15 residues long. V trimming: 0 bases; J trimming: 4 bases; junction bases outside the gene matches: 6. Germline V lookup: CDR1 SGDLS, CDR2 YYNGEE. The CDR3 nucleotides read TGTGCCAGCAGCGTAGATACGGGGGGTGGAGAGACCCAGTACTTC. This sequence encodes CASSVDTGGGETQYF.

The CDR3 loop is CASSVYGQGTEAFF. CDR3 DNA: TGCGCCAGCAGCGTATATGGACAGGGAACTGAAGCTTTCTTT. The gene calls are TRBV5-1 and TRBJ1-1; TRBD1 matches 8 bases. Germline V gene sequence: CDR1 SGHRS, CDR2 YFSETQ. V lost 4 bases, J lost 5 bases, and 7 bases stayed unmatched. The CDR3 has 14 amino acids.

This chain uses TRBV4-1 with TRBJ2-5, with 7 bases aligning to TRBD1. Germline V gene data show CDR1 as MGHRA and CDR2 as YSYEKL. The junction had 9 bases not matched to a gene; V was cut back by 4 bases and J by 4 bases. The CDR3 sequence is 15 residues long. Here the CDR3 DNA reads TGCGCCAGCAGCCGTGGACAGGCGGTGGGAGAGACCCAGTACTTC. Translated: CASSRGQAVGETQYF.

The chain links TRBV4-1 to TRBJ2-2; D uncertain. CDR3 length equals 14 residues. V shed 2 bases and J shed 1 base, with 5 bases lying between them. CDR1 MGHRA and CDR2 YSYEKL come from the germline V gene. CDR3 nucleotide sequence: TGCGCCAGCAGCCAACACGGGAACACCGGGGAGCTGTTTTTT. It translates to CASSQHGNTGELFF.

The genes are TRBV30 and TRBJ1-6; D unresolved. Trimming shortened V by 1 base and J by 10 bases, and 17 bases separated the two germline ends. The CDR3 extends over 15 amino acids. Germline CDR1 reads GTSNPN; CDR2 reads SVGIG (reference sequence). The CDR3 DNA follows: TGTGCCTGGAGTGGGCGTGGAGGGATCGGATCACCCCTCCACTTT. Amino acid sequence: CAWSGRGGIGSPLHF.

The chain combines TRBV3-1 (or the pseudogene TRBV3-2) with TRBJ2-1, with TRBD1 matching over 7 bases. This CDR3 has 14 residues. CDR1 is LGHDT and CDR2 is YNNKEL in the germline V gene (reference sequence). Trimming cost V 1 base and J 3 bases; bases outside gene matches: 0. CDR3 coding DNA: TGTGCCAGCAGCCAAGGGGACAGCTACAATGAGCAGTTCTTC. The encoded protein is CASSQGDSYNEQFF.

This clone was counted a few times. This chain links TRBV5-1 with TRBJ2-5; 14 bases map to TRBD2. The V and J ends lost 3 bases and 7 bases, in that order; junction bases with no gene match: 8. The CDR3 runs 16 residues. Germline lookup yields CDR1 SGHRS and CDR2 YFSETQ. CDR3 DNA: TGCGCCAGCAGCTCTTCGGGACTAGCGGGGGCTGGGACCCAGTACTTC. It yields the protein CASSSSGLAGAGTQYF.

The rearrangement links TRBV5-6 to TRBJ1-1; D remains unclear. This CDR3 spans 13 amino acids. V was cut by 7 bases and J by 1 base, with 11 bases left in between. In germline, CDR1 is SGHDT, CDR2 YYEEEE. The CDR3 spells CASWLVGNTEAFF. CDR3 DNA: TGTGCCAGCTGGCTAGTCGGGAACACTGAAGCTTTCTTT.

Points on this clone: Other DNA sequences in the sample encode the same CDR3. The rearrangement uses TRBV19 and TRBJ1-6, with D unresolved. Trimming cost V 3 bases and J 6 bases, with 6 bases left between them. The CDR3 runs to 13 residues. Germline V gives CDR1 LNHDA, CDR2 SQIVND (reference sequence). The CDR3, as DNA: TGTGCCAGTAGTATGGGAGGTAATTCACCCCTCCACTTT. Its translation: CASSMGGNSPLHF.

This clone has more than one count but fewer than ten. This chain connects TRBV13 to TRBJ2-7; 8 nucleotides match TRBD1. The CDR3 has 14 residues. Germline V CDR1 and CDR2: PRHDT, FYEKMQ (reference sequence). Trimming at V came to 10 bases and at J to 2 bases, leaving 10 bases not matched to a gene. The CDR3 nucleotides read TGTGCCACCTCTTCGGCAGGGGGCACCTACGAGCAGTACTTC. Translated, it gives CATSSAGGTYEQYF.

The genes are TRBV7-2 and TRBJ2-1; 7 bases are a match to TRBD2. CDR3 length equals 15 residues. Trimming cost V 2 bases and J 8 bases; bases outside gene matches: 9. Looked up from germline, CDR1 is SGHTA and CDR2 is FQGNSA. CDR3 in amino acids: CASSLFGRSWHEQFF. The CDR3, as DNA: TGTGCCAGCAGCTTATTCGGGAGGTCTTGGCATGAGCAGTTCTTC. The complete variable domain, with remaining parts taken from reference TRBV7-2 and TRBJ2-1, reads GAGVSQSPSNKVTEKGKDVELRCDPISGHTALYWYRQSLGQGLEFLIYFQGNSAPDKSGLPSDRFSAERTGGSVSTLTIQRTQQEDSAVYLCASSLFGRSWHEQFFGPGTRLTVL.

A few counts support this clone. This chain connects TRBV6-5 to TRBJ1-5; TRBD1 agrees at 9 bases. Germline CDR1 is MNHEY and CDR2 is SVGAGI. CDR3 size: 14 residues. J was trimmed by 5 bases and V by 6 bases; bases with no gene match: 5. CDR3 loop: CASRRQGVDQPQHF. CDR3 DNA sequence: TGTGCCAGCAGGAGACAGGGGGTAGATCAGCCCCAGCATTTT.

The chain employs TRBV15 and TRBJ2-3; D might be TRBD2 (7 bases). The CDR3 extends over 15 amino acids. Germline CDR1 is LNHNV and CDR2 is YYDKDF (reference sequence). V lost 1 base to trimming and J lost 5 bases, with 13 bases between them. CDR3 in amino acids: CATSRVRGAGDTQYF. As DNA, the CDR3 is TGTGCCACCAGCAGAGTTCGGGGGGCGGGAGATACGCAGTATTTT.